This TCR beta chain was identified in a study of shared clonotypes between healthy human individuals. Donors comprised only Caucasian adults living in Nashville, Tennessee. Germline lookup yields CDR1 MNHEY and CDR2 SVGAGI. The CDR3 length is 14 residues. V lost 6 bases and J lost 3; bases outside the gene matches: 8. This table comes from immunoSEQ multiplex PCR, and its TCRdb copy is limited to in-frame clones, with some not included. The profile shows about 2.4 million clones, 90% to 95% of them singletons. In its sample, this clone was seen once. This rearrangement joins TRBV6-5 to TRBJ2-7; TRBD1 agrees at 7 bases. This receptor was obtained from a man aged 18 to 29 in good health. Some clones in this sample may be carry-over from other donors' samples. Sequences were obtained from naive CD4+ T cells from PBMCs. Specified subset: CD45RA+ positively selected. DNA of the CDR3: TGTGCCAGCAGGCGACAGGGTGCCCTCTACGAGCAGTACTTC. It specifies CASRRQGALYEQYF.